Listed below are T cell receptor beta chains from one sample, sequenced in a study of control samples from healthy donors and cancer patients. Here immunoSEQ multiplex PCR was the method, and the copy in TCRdb shows in-frame clones only, minus some. The data hold around 95,000 clones, with around four fifths observed a single time. Sequencing was performed on blood. The receptor source for this set is a man under 40 in good health. Each CDR3 is given with its conserved first and last residue. A D gene is named only where the DNA matches it firmly. Clone size, where shown, is once, few, many, or a class for clones that have expanded.

TRBJ1-1 | - | - | TRBV10-3 | CAISDRDMNTEAFF | TGTGCCATCAGTGACAGGGACATGAACACTGAAGCTTTCTTT
TRBJ1-1 | - | - | TRBV27 | CASSLYSRNTEAFF | TGTGCCAGCAGTTTATATTCCAGAAACACTGAAGCTTTCTTT
TRBJ2-7 | - | - | TRBV20-1 | CSASKGTAARSYEQYF | TGCAGTGCTAGTAAGGGCACGGCCGCACGCTCCTACGAGCAGTACTTC
TRBJ1-1 | TRBD1 | - | TRBV19 | CASYITGGAAEAFF | TGTGCCAGCTACATTACAGGGGGCGCTGCGGAAGCTTTCTTT
TRBJ1-5 | - | once | TRBV6-5 | CASSVDRYSNQPQHF | TGTGCCAGCAGCGTTGACAGATATAGCAATCAGCCCCAGCATTTT
TRBJ1-1 | - | once | TRBV7-9 | CASSLLTEEAFF | TGTGCCAGCAGCTTACTGACAGAAGAAGCTTTCTTT
TRBJ1-1 | TRBD1 | - | TRBV12-3/TRBV12-4 | CASSLGTGAEAFF | TGTGCCAGCAGTTTAGGGACAGGGGCTGAAGCTTTCTTT
TRBJ1-1 | - | - | TRBV5-1 | CASSLSRNTEAFF | TGCGCCAGCAGCTTGAGTCGGAACACTGAAGCTTTCTTT
TRBJ1-2 | - | - | TRBV6-5 | CASTKQGLYGYTF | TGTGCCAGCACAAAACAGGGACTCTATGGCTACACCTTC
TRBJ2-7 | - | - | TRBV30 | CAWSVRGRTYEQYF | TGTGCCTGGAGTGTACGAGGCAGGACCTACGAGCAGTACTTC
TRBJ1-4 | - | - | TRBV19 | CASSVSEKLFF | TGTGCCAGTAGTGTCTCAGAAAAACTGTTTTTT
TRBJ1-1 | - | - | TRBV5-1 | CASSLDDVPEAFF | TGCGCCAGCAGCTTGGATGACGTACCCGAAGCTTTCTTT
TRBJ1-2 | - | - | TRBV21-1 | CASSNVEGRKGYTF | TGTGCCAGCAGCAATGTGGAGGGTCGAAAGGGCTACACCTTC
TRBJ1-2 | - | - | TRBV3-1/TRBV3-2 | CASSPSGTSGYTF | TGTGCCAGCAGCCCGTCCGGGACGTCCGGCTACACCTTC
TRBJ2-3 | - | - | TRBV14 | CASSSHRESGTDTQYF | TGTGCCAGCAGCTCACACAGGGAAAGTGGCACAGATACGCAGTATTTT
TRBJ2-1 | - | - | TRBV18 | CASSPVHLVAANEQFF | TGTGCCAGCTCACCAGTTCATCTAGTGGCTGCTAATGAGCAGTTCTTC
TRBJ1-2 | - | - | TRBV19 | CASRSREKRFHGYTF | TGTGCCAGTAGGAGCAGGGAGAAAAGGTTCCATGGCTACACCTTC
TRBJ1-3 | - | - | TRBV3-1/TRBV3-2 | CASSHRQYYSGNTIYF | TGTGCCAGCAGCCACAGACAGTACTACTCTGGAAACACCATATATTTT
TRBJ1-1 | - | - | TRBV12-3/TRBV12-4 | CATQQYLNTEAFF | TGTGCCACCCAACAGTATCTGAACACTGAAGCTTTCTTT
TRBJ2-3 | TRBD1 | once | TRBV19 | CASRTGQGKDTQYF | TGTGCCAGTAGGACCGGACAGGGGAAAGATACGCAGTATTTT
TRBJ2-3 | - | - | TRBV2 | CASYGTDTQYF | TGTGCCAGCTACGGCACAGATACGCAGTATTTT